This T cell receptor (beta chain) was obtained from a study of T cell changes during pregnancy in multiple sclerosis. Sequenced by immunoSEQ multiplex PCR; TCRdb stores in-frame clones only, minus some. The sample records nearly 110,000 clones, roughly 90% being singletons. V was clipped by 6 bases and J by 12 bases; unmatched bases: 12. This CDR3 has 15 amino acids. The germline V gene has CDR1 MNHNS and CDR2 SASEGT. The genes are TRBV6-1 and TRBJ2-7; 15 nucleotides line up with TRBD2. The sample in question was peripheral blood, obtained after pregnancy. This TCR derives from a female donor with multiple sclerosis, enrolled in a pregnancy study. This CDR3 is CASRGLAGGNTRLYF. DNA for the CDR3: TGTGCCAGCAGGGGACTAGCGGGGGGAAATACGAGGCTGTACTTC.